This T cell receptor (beta chain) is drawn from a study of blood T cell repertoires in COVID-19. Looked up from germline, CDR1 is MDHEN and CDR2 is SYDVKM. This CDR3 has 15 residues. Unmatched junction bases numbered 4, after V lost 3 bases and J lost 4 bases. The assay was immunoSEQ multiplex PCR, and TCRdb's table has in-frame clones only and misses some. This table holds almost 300,000 clones, approximately 86% found once. Specimen: peripheral blood. This clonotype was obtained from a man aged 70-80 years with acute or convalescent COVID-19. The V gene is TRBV28, the J gene TRBJ2-1; 9 bases align to TRBD1. The CDR3 DNA is TGTGCCAGCAGTTTGGGCGGGACAGGGTACAATGAGCAGTTCTTC. As protein: CASSLGGTGYNEQFF.